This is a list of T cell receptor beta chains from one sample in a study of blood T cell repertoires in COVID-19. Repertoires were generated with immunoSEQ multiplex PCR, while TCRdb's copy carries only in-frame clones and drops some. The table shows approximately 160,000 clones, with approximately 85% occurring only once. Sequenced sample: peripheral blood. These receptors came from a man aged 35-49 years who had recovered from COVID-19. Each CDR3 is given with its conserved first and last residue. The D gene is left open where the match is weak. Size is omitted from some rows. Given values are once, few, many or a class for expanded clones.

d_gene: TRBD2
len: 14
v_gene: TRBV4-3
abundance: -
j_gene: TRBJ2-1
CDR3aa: CASSQRSSGGEQFF
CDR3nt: TGCGCCAGCAGCCAGCGCTCTAGCGGGGGGGAGCAGTTCTTC

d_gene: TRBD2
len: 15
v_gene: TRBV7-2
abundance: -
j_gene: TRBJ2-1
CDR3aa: CASSLVAGAPNEQFF
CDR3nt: TGTGCCAGCAGCTTAGTAGCGGGAGCCCCCAATGAGCAGTTCTTC

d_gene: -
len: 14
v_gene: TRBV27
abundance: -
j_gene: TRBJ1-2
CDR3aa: CASSFNRESYGYTF
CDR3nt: TGTGCCAGCAGTTTTAATCGGGAGAGCTATGGCTACACCTTC

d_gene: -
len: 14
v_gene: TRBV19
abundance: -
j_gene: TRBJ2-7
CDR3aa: CASSTRGNLYEQYF
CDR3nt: TGTGCCAGTAGTACCAGAGGTAACCTCTACGAGCAGTACTTC

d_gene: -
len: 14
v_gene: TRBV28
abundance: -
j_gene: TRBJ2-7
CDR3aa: CASSWQGRSYEQYF
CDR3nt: TGTGCCAGCAGCTGGCAGGGGAGATCCTACGAGCAGTACTTC

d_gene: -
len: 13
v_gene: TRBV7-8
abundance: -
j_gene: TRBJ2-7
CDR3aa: CASSRTGIYEQYF
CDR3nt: TGTGCCAGCAGTCGTACAGGAATCTACGAGCAGTACTTC

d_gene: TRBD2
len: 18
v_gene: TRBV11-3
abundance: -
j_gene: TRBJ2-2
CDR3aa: CASSLVPAAGGNTGELFF
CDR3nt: TGTGCCAGCAGCTTAGTTCCTGCAGCGGGGGGTAACACCGGGGAGCTGTTTTTT

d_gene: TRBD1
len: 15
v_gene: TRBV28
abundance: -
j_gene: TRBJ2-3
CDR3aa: CASSPRDRETDTQYF
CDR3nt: TGTGCCAGCAGCCCCCGGGACAGGGAAACAGATACGCAGTATTTT

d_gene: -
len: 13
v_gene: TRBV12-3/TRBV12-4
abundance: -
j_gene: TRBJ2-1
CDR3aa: CASSPLRVNEQFF
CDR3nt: TGTGCCAGCAGTCCTTTACGAGTCAATGAGCAGTTCTTC

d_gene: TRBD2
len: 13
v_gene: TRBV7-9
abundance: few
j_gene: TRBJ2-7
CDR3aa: CASSLLAVHEQYF
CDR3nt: TGTGCCAGCAGCTTACTAGCGGTCCACGAGCAGTACTTC

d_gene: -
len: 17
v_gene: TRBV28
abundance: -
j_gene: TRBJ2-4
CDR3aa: CASSPPQGKVRKNIQYF
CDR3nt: TGTGCCAGCAGTCCCCCTCAGGGCAAAGTGAGAAAAAACATTCAGTACTTC

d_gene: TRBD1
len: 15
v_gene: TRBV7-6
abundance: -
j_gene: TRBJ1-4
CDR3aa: CASSPRQGRGEKLFF
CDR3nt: TGTGCCAGCAGCCCCCGACAGGGGAGGGGTGAAAAACTGTTTTTT

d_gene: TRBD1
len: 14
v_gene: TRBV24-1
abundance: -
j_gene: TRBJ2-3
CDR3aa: CATSDTGQGGTQYF
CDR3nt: TGTGCCACCAGTGATACGGGACAGGGTGGTACGCAGTATTTT

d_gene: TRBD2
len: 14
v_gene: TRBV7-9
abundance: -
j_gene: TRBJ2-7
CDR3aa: CASSRLAASYEQYF
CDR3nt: TGTGCCAGCAGCCGACTAGCGGCTTCCTACGAGCAGTACTTC

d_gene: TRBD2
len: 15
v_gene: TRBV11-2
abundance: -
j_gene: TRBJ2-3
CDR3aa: CASSSVKAGLHTQYF
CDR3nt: TGTGCCAGCAGCTCTGTGAAAGCGGGACTCCATACGCAGTATTTT